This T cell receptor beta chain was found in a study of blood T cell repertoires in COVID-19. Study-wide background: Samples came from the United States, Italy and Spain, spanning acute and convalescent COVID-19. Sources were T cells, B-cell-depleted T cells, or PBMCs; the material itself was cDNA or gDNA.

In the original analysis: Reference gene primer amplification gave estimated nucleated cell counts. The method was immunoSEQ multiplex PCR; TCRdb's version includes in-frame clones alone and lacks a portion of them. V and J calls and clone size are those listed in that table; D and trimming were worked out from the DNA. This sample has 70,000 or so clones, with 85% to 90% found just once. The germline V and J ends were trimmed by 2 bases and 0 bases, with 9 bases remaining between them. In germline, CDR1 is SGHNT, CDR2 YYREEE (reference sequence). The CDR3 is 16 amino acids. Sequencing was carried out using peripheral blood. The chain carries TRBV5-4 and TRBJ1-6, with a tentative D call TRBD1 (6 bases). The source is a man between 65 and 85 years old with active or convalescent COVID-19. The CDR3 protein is CASSLQGISYNSPLHF. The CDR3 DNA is TGTGCCAGCAGCTTACAGGGCATCTCCTATAATTCACCCCTCCACTTT.